This entry lists 27 T cell receptor beta chains sequenced from one sample in a study of T cells in Graves' hyperthyroidism and ophthalmopathy. Using RNA transcripts as the source, TCR beta CDR3 regions were amplified. With the HTBI primer set, the TCR CDR3 went through a first round of RT-PCR. TCRdb ran MiXCR on the multiplex PCR reads and lists one entry per CDR3 protein. The table lists a few hundred thousand distinct CDR3 sequences, about 15% of them singletons. The sequencing input was blood. The receptors derive from a woman in her twenties or thirties with Graves' hyperthyroidism.

In its sample, this clonotype was seen a few times. The rearrangement uses TRBV9 and TRBJ2-5; D is undetermined. Germline CDR1 is SGDLS and CDR2 is YYNGEE. The CDR3 sequence is 15 residues long. V was trimmed by 4 bases and J by 4 bases, leaving 17 bases between them. CDR3 protein: CASSSRPSWVETQYF. The CDR3 region has the DNA TGTGCCAGCAGCTCACGACCAAGCTGGGTAGAGACCCAGTACTTC.

CDR3 amino acids: CASSSQGTGNTIYF. CDR3 sequence (DNA): TGTGCCAGCAGTTCACAGGGGACGGGAAACACCATATATTTT. The chain uses TRBV28 and TRBJ1-3, with 7 bases aligning to TRBD1. Trimming took 4 bases from V and 4 from J; bases not matched to a gene: 4. Germline CDR1 is MDHEN and CDR2 is SYDVKM. The length of the CDR3 is 14 residues.

The chain combines TRBV14 with TRBJ2-3; a weak D match, TRBD2 (5 bases). The ends were cut back, 5 bases at V and 5 bases at J, with 20 bases in the middle. The CDR3 length is 16 residues. CDR1 SGHDN and CDR2 FVKESK come from the germline V gene. CDR3: CASSKTRTPVVDTQYF. CDR3 DNA sequence: TGTGCCAGCAGCAAAACTAGGACCCCCGTGGTAGATACGCAGTATTTT.

This clonotype has at least ten counts. The chain links TRBV28 to TRBJ1-2; D is uncertain. The V end lost 1 base, the J end lost 5 bases, and 11 bases lay between the germline ends. The CDR3 sequence is 14 residues long. CDR1 is MDHEN, CDR2 SYDVKM, per germline. DNA of the CDR3: TGTGCCAGCAGTTTATCTACCAAAATATATGGCTACACCTTC. Its translation is CASSLSTKIYGYTF.

V and J are TRBV7-8 and TRBJ2-2; TRBD1 agrees at 7 bases. V lost 5 bases and J lost 5; bases outside the gene matches: 11. Germline-derived CDR1 and CDR2 are SGHVS and FQNEAQ. CDR3 length: 16 residues. CDR3 bases: TGTGCCAGCAGCCTGAGAGGGACAGTCAATACCGGGGAGCTGTTTTTT. This codes for CASSLRGTVNTGELFF.

This clonotype was seen repeatedly, ten times or more. J is TRBJ2-1 and V is TRBV3-1; 8 nucleotides align to TRBD1. Looked up from germline, CDR1 is LGHDT and CDR2 is YNNKEL (reference sequence). CDR3 length equals 15 residues. The J segment lost 7 bases and the V segment lost 0 bases, leaving 5 bases of the junction unmatched. This CDR3 is CASSQDRWTGNEQFF. The CDR3 coding sequence is TGTGCCAGCAGCCAAGATCGTTGGACAGGGAATGAGCAGTTCTTC.

The CDR3 spells CASSDETIGELFF. CDR3 nucleotide sequence: TGTGCCAGCAGTGACGAAACAATCGGGGAGCTGTTTTTT. The J gene is TRBJ2-2, the V gene TRBV6-4, with D unclear. The CDR3 has 13 residues. The V gene lost 2 bases and the J gene lost 7 bases, with 8 bases spanning the gap. Germline V gene data show CDR1 as MRHNA and CDR2 as SNTAGT.

This clonotype was detected a few times. The chain uses TRBV11-1 and TRBJ1-6; the D is unclear. The CDR3 is made up of 14 amino acids. Trimming removed 2 bases from V and 7 bases from J, with 9 bases in between. Looked up from germline, CDR1 is SGHAT and CDR2 is FQDESV (reference sequence). The CDR3 DNA reads as TGTGCCAGCAGCTTAAGATTAAAGAATTCACCCCTCCACTTT. Amino acids: CASSLRLKNSPLHF.

V is TRBV5-1 and J is TRBJ1-1; no clear D. Trimming removed 7 bases from V and 1 base from J, with 11 bases in between. CDR1 is SGHRS, CDR2 YFSETQ, per germline. CDR3 size: 13 residues. In nucleotides, the CDR3 is TGCGCCAGCGCCCCTACAGCGAACACTGAAGCTTTCTTT. Translated: CASAPTANTEAFF.

Many counts were recorded for this clonotype. V usage is TRBV18 and J usage is TRBJ2-7; D is ambiguous. The V end lost 3 bases, the J end lost 5 bases, and 8 bases lay between the germline ends. CDR1 and CDR2 from the germline V gene are KGHSH and LQKENI. The CDR3 loop spans 12 amino acids. CDR3 coding DNA: TGTGCCAGCTCACCTCAATCAGACGAGCAGTACTTC. Its protein product is CASSPQSDEQYF.

This clonotype was counted between two and nine times. This rearrangement joins TRBV24-1 to TRBJ2-3; TRBD1 aligns across 8 bases. The CDR3 length is 14 residues. V shed 7 bases and J 5 bases; nucleotides not matched to a gene: 7. Germline V gene lookup returns CDR1 KGHDR and CDR2 SFDVKD. The CDR3 sequence is CATREAGGGDTQYF. Here the CDR3 DNA reads TGTGCCACCAGGGAGGCAGGGGGCGGAGATACGCAGTATTTT.

This clonotype was seen at least ten times. The J gene is TRBJ1-6, the V gene TRBV3-1; tentative D call: TRBD1 (6 bases). This CDR3 is 14 amino acids long. Trimming stripped 6 bases from V and 5 bases from J, with 11 bases between. Germline V gives CDR1 LGHDT, CDR2 YNNKEL (reference sequence). The CDR3 region is CASRKGQNNSPLHF. CDR3 nucleotide sequence: TGTGCCAGCAGAAAAGGACAGAATAATTCACCCCTCCACTTT.

This rearrangement joins TRBV20-1 to TRBJ2-7, with 7 positions matching TRBD2. The CDR3 spans 14 residues. Germline V gene lookup returns CDR1 DFQATT and CDR2 SNEGSKA (reference sequence). J lost 2 bases, V lost 7 bases, and 11 bases had no gene match. In DNA, the CDR3 is TGCAGTGTTTCTTGGGCGGGAGAAGCCTACGAGCAGTACTTC. Its protein is CSVSWAGEAYEQYF.

In its sample, this clonotype was seen a few times. The chain uses TRBV14 and TRBJ1-1; D possibly corresponds to TRBD1 (6 bases). Between the trimmed V and J ends, which lost 1 base and 1 base, there was a span of 13 bases. Germline V gene data show CDR1 as SGHDN and CDR2 as FVKESK. This CDR3 has 16 residues. The CDR3 sequence is CASSQVLGHRNTEAFF. CDR3 DNA sequence: TGTGCCAGCAGCCAAGTATTGGGACACAGGAACACTGAAGCTTTCTTT.

The sample holds many counts of this clonotype. The rearrangement links TRBV20-1 to TRBJ2-1; no clear D gene. Trimming cost V 0 bases and J 8 bases, with 20 bases left between them. CDR3 size: 16 residues. Germline V CDR1 and CDR2: DFQATT, SNEGSKA (reference sequence). Here the CDR3 DNA reads TGCAGTGCTAGAGATCGCCGCCTAGTCCCCTTCGATGAGCAGTTCTTC. Translation gives CSARDRRLVPFDEQFF.

This chain joins TRBV19 and TRBJ2-1; D remains ambiguous. V gave up 10 bases and J gave up 2 bases, with 9 bases separating them. The CDR3 consists of 12 residues. Germline CDR1 and CDR2: LNHDA and SQIVND (reference sequence). The CDR3 is CAIRTAYNEQFF. CDR3 in DNA: TGTGCCATTCGGACGGCCTACAATGAGCAGTTCTTC.

This clonotype has at least ten counts. CDR3 nucleotides: TGTGCCAGCGTCATGAACACTGAAGCTTTCTTT. It specifies CASVMNTEAFF. This chain uses TRBV28 with TRBJ1-1, with D uncertain. Deletions cut 8 bases from V and 0 bases from J, with 4 bases between. The CDR3 is 11 amino acids. Germline values: CDR1 MDHEN, CDR2 SYDVKM. The entire variable domain, with the rest obtained from reference TRBV28 and TRBJ1-1, is as follows: DVKVTQSSRYLVKRTGEKVFLECVQDMDHENMFWYRQDPGLGLRLIYFSYDVKMKEKGDIPEGYSVSREKKERFSLILESASTNQTSMYLCASVMNTEAFFGQGTRLTVV.

This clonotype was counted at least ten times. The V and J genes are TRBV28 and TRBJ2-1; weak D call: TRBD1 (6 bases). Trimming cost V 7 bases and J 0 bases, with 13 bases left between them. The CDR3 totals 15 residues. Germline-derived CDR1 and CDR2 are MDHEN and SYDVKM. The CDR3 nucleotides read TGTGCCAGCATCAGGGGTGGGAGCTCCTACAATGAGCAGTTCTTC. Encoded protein: CASIRGGSSYNEQFF.

V is TRBV9 and J is TRBJ2-1; 14 bases fit TRBD2. Germline trimming cut 4 bases from V and 4 bases from J; bases unmatched to any gene: 10. The germline V gene has CDR1 SGDLS and CDR2 YYNGEE. The CDR3 is 18 amino acids. CDR3 amino acids: CASSMGLAGEYLYNEQFF. The CDR3 DNA reads as TGTGCCAGCAGCATGGGACTAGCGGGAGAGTACCTTTACAATGAGCAGTTCTTC.

This clonotype was found many times. The chain uses TRBV3-1 and TRBJ2-7; D is uncertain. In germline, CDR1 is LGHDT, CDR2 YNNKEL (reference sequence). V lost 0 bases to trimming and J lost 2 bases, with 5 bases between them. The CDR3 sequence is 13 residues long. The CDR3 region is CASSQEGTYEQYF. The CDR3 DNA sequence: TGTGCCAGCAGCCAAGAAGGAACCTACGAGCAGTACTTC.

This clonotype was seen a single time. Germline is not matched at one junction end, which may reflect a read error. The V call is TRBV7-9, the J call TRBJ1-4, with 7 bases matching TRBD1. CDR1 SEHNR and CDR2 FQNEAQ come from the germline V gene (reference sequence). This CDR3 region has 17 residues. The DNA of the CDR3 is TGTGTCAGCAGCTTAACCGACAGGGTGGCAACTAATGAAAAACTGTTTTTT. Its protein product is CVSSLTDRVATNEKLFF. The variable domain in full, completed from reference TRBV7-9 and TRBJ1-4, reads DTGVSQNPRHKITKRGQNVTFRCDPISEHNRLYWYRQTLGQGPEFLTYFQNEAQLEKSRLLSDRFSAERPKGSFSTLEIQRTEQGDSAMYLCVSSLTDRVATNEKLFFGSGTQLSVL.

This clonotype was found a few times. The V call is TRBV20-1, the J call TRBJ2-7; tentatively, D is TRBD2 (6 bases). The CDR3 runs to 15 residues. Germline lookup yields CDR1 DFQATT and CDR2 SNEGSKA (reference sequence). CDR3 sequence reads: CSAPTLARESYEQYF. In nucleotides, the CDR3 is TGCTCAGCCCCAACCCTAGCGAGAGAATCATACGAGCAGTACTTC.

This clonotype is a singleton in its sample. The gene calls are TRBV2 and TRBJ2-7, with 7 bases matching TRBD1. Germline CDR1 is SNHLY and CDR2 is FYNNEI. This CDR3 contains 15 residues. Trimming took 5 bases from V and 0 from J; bases not matched to a gene: 7. The CDR3 region is CASSSDRKSSYEQYF. The CDR3 nucleotides are TGTGCCAGCAGTTCGGACAGGAAAAGCTCCTACGAGCAGTACTTC.

Comments on this clonotype: At one end the junction does not follow the germline gene, possibly because of a read error. The CDR3 DNA reads as TGTGCCACCAGTGATTCACGACAGGGCTGCACCTTC. Protein product: CATSDSRQGCTF. This chain connects TRBV24-1 to TRBJ1-2; the match to TRBD1 covers 7 bases. This CDR3 contains 12 residues. Germline-derived CDR1 and CDR2 are KGHDR and SFDVKD.

This rearrangement joins TRBV2 to TRBJ1-4, with D hard to call. V was trimmed by 6 bases and J by 4 bases, leaving 12 bases between them. The germline gives CDR1 SNHLY, CDR2 FYNNEI. This CDR3 comprises 14 residues. The chain's CDR3 is CASRNVYFNEKLFF. DNA for the CDR3: TGTGCCAGCAGAAACGTTTACTTTAATGAAAAACTGTTTTTT.

This clonotype has a count of ten or more. The chain has TRBV5-6 and TRBJ2-3, with D possibly TRBD2 on 5 matching bases. CDR3 size: 15 residues. V lost 2 bases and J lost 0, with 10 bases in between. The V gene's germline CDR1 is SGHDT and CDR2 YYEEEE. CDR3 sequence: CASSLVRGSTDTQYF. The CDR3 nucleotides read TGTGCCAGCAGCTTAGTCCGCGGGAGCACAGATACGCAGTATTTT. Looking up the rest from reference TRBV5-6 and TRBJ2-3 gives the full variable domain: DAGVTQSPTHLIKTRGQQVTLRCSPKSGHDTVSWYQQALGQGPQFIFQYYEEEERQRGNFPDRFSGHQFPNYSSELNVNALLLGDSALYLCASSLVRGSTDTQYFGPGTRLTVL.

This clonotype has at least ten counts. The chain employs TRBV20-1 and TRBJ2-5, with 7 bases aligning to TRBD2. CDR3 length: 12 amino acids. Unmatched junction bases numbered 14, after V lost 6 bases and J lost 13 bases. CDR1 is DFQATT and CDR2 is SNEGSKA in the germline V gene (reference sequence). As DNA, the CDR3 is TGCAGTGCCATCCCACCCGGAACGGGAGGGTACTTC. Translation gives CSAIPPGTGGYF.